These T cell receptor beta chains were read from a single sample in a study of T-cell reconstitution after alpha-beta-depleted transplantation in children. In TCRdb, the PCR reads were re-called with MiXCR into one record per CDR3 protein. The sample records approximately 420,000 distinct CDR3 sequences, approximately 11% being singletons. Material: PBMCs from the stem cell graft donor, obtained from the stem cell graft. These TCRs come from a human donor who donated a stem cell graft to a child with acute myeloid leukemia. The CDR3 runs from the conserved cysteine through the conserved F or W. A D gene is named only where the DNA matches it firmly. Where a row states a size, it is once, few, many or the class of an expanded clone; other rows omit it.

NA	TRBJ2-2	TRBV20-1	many	TGCAGTGCAGATAGGGGGTCCGGGGAGCTGTTTTTT	CSADRGSGELFF
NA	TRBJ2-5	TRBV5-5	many	TGTGCCAGCAGCTTGTACGAGCGAGGGGTAGGGGAGACCCAGTACTTC	CASSLYERGVGETQYF
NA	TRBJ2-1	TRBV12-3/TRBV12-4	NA	TGTGCCCGGCGACAGGCGGGAAATGAGCAGTTCTTC	CARRQAGNEQFF
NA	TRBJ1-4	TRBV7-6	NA	TGTGCCAGCAGCCCGACTGTGACTAATGAAAAACTGTTTTTT	CASSPTVTNEKLFF
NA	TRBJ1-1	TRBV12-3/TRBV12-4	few	TGTGCCAGCAGTTTCTGGGGTAGTAGGGACACTGAAGCTTTCTTT	CASSFWGSRDTEAFF
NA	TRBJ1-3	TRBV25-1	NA	TGTGCCAGCAGTGAATCCACTGGAAACACCATATATTTT	CASSESTGNTIYF
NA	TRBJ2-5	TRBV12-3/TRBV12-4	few	TGTGCCAGCAGGACCCTTGGGGTGAGAGAGACCCAGTACTTC	CASRTLGVRETQYF
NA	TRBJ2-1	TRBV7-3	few	TGTGCCAGCAGTCCCTTCGGGGATTACAATGAGCAGTTCTTC	CASSPFGDYNEQFF
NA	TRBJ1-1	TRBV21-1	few	TGTGCCAGCAGCAAGGGTGGGGCCCCGCTAATTACGGGTGAAGCTTTCTTT	CASSKGGAPLITGEAFF
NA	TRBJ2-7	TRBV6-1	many	TGTGCCAGCAGTGATATCCGGGGCTACGAGCAGTACTTC	CASSDIRGYEQYF
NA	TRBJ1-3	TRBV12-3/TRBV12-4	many	TGTGCCAGCAGTTTACGTTGGGGTCTTAGAGACTCTGGAAACACCATATATTTT	CASSLRWGLRDSGNTIYF
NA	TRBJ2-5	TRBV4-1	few	TGCGCCAGCAGCCAGGAATCGGCCTTTAAAGGGGAGACCCAGTACTTC	CASSQESAFKGETQYF
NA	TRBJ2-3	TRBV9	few	TGTGCCAGCAGCAAAGGACCTTACACAGATACGCAGTATTTT	CASSKGPYTDTQYF
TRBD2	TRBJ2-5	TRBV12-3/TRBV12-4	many	TGTGCCGGCGGGGGGGCCGAAGAGACCCAGTACTTC	CAGGGAEETQYF
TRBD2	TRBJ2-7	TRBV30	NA	TGTGCCTGGAACGCGGGACTAGCGGGTTACGAGCAGTACTTC	CAWNAGLAGYEQYF
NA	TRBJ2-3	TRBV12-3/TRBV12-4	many	TGTGCCAGCAGGCGGGGCACCACAGATACGCAGTATTTT	CASRRGTTDTQYF
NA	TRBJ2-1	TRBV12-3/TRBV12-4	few	TGTGCCAGCAGTTATTTGGGAGTGCCGAACTTTGGGCAGTTCTTC	CASSYLGVPNFGQFF
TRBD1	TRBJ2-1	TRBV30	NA	TGTGCCTGGAGTGTTGGGACAGGGGGCTACAATGAGCAGTTCTTC	CAWSVGTGGYNEQFF
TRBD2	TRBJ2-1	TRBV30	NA	TGTGCCTGGAGTGTAGGGTCTAGCGGAAACAATGAGCAGTTCTTC	CAWSVGSSGNNEQFF
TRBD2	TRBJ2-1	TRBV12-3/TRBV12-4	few	TGTGCCAGCCAGACTAGCGGGGGGGGAGGAAATGAGCAGTTCTTC	CASQTSGGGGNEQFF
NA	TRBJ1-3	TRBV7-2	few	TGTGCCAGCAGAACAGAAGACAGTTCTGGAAACACCATATATTTT	CASRTEDSSGNTIYF
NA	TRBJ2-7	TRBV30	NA	TGTGCCTGGAGCCCAGGGGTGTCTTCCTACGAGCAGTACTTC	CAWSPGVSSYEQYF
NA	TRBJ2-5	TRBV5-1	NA	TGCGCCAGCAGCTACTTCAGAGAGACCCAGTACTTC	CASSYFRETQYF